The next 7 T cell receptor beta chains were all read from a single sample in a study of blood T cell repertoires in COVID-19. Libraries were prepared by immunoSEQ multiplex PCR; TCRdb keeps only in-frame clonotypes and omits some of them. The sample includes roughly 130,000 clones, about four fifths of them seen just once. Input material: peripheral blood. These receptors were taken from a woman aged 60 to 75 with acute or convalescent COVID-19.

The chain joins TRBV6-5 to TRBJ1-5; TRBD1 might be the D (6 bases). The CDR3 has 15 amino acids. With 4 bases removed from V and 0 bases from J, the gap between germline ends came to 10 bases. Germline V gene sequence: CDR1 MNHEY, CDR2 SVGAGI. The CDR3 coding sequence is TGTGCCAGCAGTTCGACAGGTGATAGCAATCAGCCCCAGCATTTT. Its translation: CASSSTGDSNQPQHF.

This chain joins TRBV27 and TRBJ1-5, with D perhaps matching TRBD1 (6 bases). Germline loops: CDR1 MNHEY, CDR2 SMNVEV (reference sequence). This CDR3 has 16 residues. Trimming cost V 0 bases and J 14 bases, with 23 bases left between them. This CDR3 reads CASSLSADSRVIAEHF. CDR3 nucleotide sequence: TGTGCCAGCAGTTTATCGGCGGACAGCCGAGTAATCGCAGAGCATTTT.

The rearrangement links TRBV21-1 to TRBJ1-4; TRBD1 is the table's D call, not checked against the DNA. TRBV21-1 is termed a pseudogene. This CDR3 is built from 12 residues. The CDR3, as DNA: TGTGCCAGCACTAGGGGGTACGAAAAACTGTTTTTT. Translation: CASTRGYEKLFF.

The chain is built from TRBV27 and TRBJ1-5; 10 bases line up with TRBD1. The germline V gene has CDR1 MNHEY and CDR2 SMNVEV (reference sequence). Trimming removed 4 bases from V and 6 bases from J; junction bases left unmatched: 3. The CDR3 is 14 residues long. The CDR3 DNA reads TGTGCCAGCAGTTCGGGACAGGGGAGTCAGCCCCAGCATTTT. It yields the protein CASSSGQGSQPQHF.

The chain is built from TRBV24-1 and TRBJ1-2; 8 bases are a match to TRBD1. CDR3 size: 14 residues. Germline V gene sequence: CDR1 KGHDR, CDR2 SFDVKD. The trim removed 9 bases at V and 4 bases at J, leaving 9 bases unmatched. The CDR3 loop is CATSMTGEGYGYTF. Here the CDR3 DNA reads TGTGCCACCTCCATGACAGGGGAGGGCTATGGCTACACCTTC.

The chain combines TRBV4-1 with TRBJ1-5; TRBD1 is a possible D gene (6 bases). This CDR3 region has 15 residues. The ends were cut back, 0 bases at V and 2 bases at J, with 8 bases in the middle. Germline V gene sequence: CDR1 MGHRA, CDR2 YSYEKL. The CDR3 spells CASSQERTGNQPQHF. For the CDR3, the DNA is TGCGCCAGCAGCCAAGAAAGGACAGGCAATCAGCCCCAGCATTTT.

J is TRBJ2-5 and V is TRBV14, with 11 bases lining up with TRBD2. CDR1 and CDR2 from the germline V gene are SGHDN and FVKESK. J gave up 4 bases and V 3 bases, and 4 bases lay outside the gene matches. CDR3 length equals 15 residues. The CDR3 DNA reads TGTGCCAGCAGCCAGAAACTAGCGGGGGTAGAGACCCAGTACTTC. It is translated as CASSQKLAGVETQYF. The complete variable domain, with remaining parts taken from reference TRBV14 and TRBJ2-5, reads EAGVTQFPSHSVIEKGQTVTLRCDPISGHDNLYWYRRVMGKEIKFLLHFVKESKQDESGMPNNRFLAERTGGTYSTLKVQPAELEDSGVYFCASSQKLAGVETQYFGPGTRLLVL.